A single T cell receptor beta chain is shown here with its context. Its antigen remains unidentified. The sample is drawn from a study of identical twins. Study results and limitations: For out-of-frame alpha sequences shared by twins, low generation probability was in excess. Donors were not followed over many years; analysis was cross-sectional.

A universal primer site arose from template switching, and cDNA bore unique molecular identifiers. TCRdb re-derived calls from the 5' RACE reads in MiXCR, one entry per CDR3 protein. The sample holds around 570,000 distinct CDR3 sequences, approximately 10% seen once. The CDR3 covers 16 residues. The same data also contributed to another study, on yellow fever vaccine responses in identical twins. As that report states: Twins reportedly mounted vaccine T cell responses that seemed partly convergent, partly personalized.

Sequenced sample: PBMCs. The chain employs TRBV21-1 and TRBJ1-6. TRBV21-1 is described as a pseudogene. This receptor was obtained from a woman under 30 in good health. CDR3 protein: CASSTTKPHDNSPLHF. The CDR3 nucleotides read TGTGCCAGCAGCACTACAAAACCTCACGATAATTCACCCCTCCACTTT.